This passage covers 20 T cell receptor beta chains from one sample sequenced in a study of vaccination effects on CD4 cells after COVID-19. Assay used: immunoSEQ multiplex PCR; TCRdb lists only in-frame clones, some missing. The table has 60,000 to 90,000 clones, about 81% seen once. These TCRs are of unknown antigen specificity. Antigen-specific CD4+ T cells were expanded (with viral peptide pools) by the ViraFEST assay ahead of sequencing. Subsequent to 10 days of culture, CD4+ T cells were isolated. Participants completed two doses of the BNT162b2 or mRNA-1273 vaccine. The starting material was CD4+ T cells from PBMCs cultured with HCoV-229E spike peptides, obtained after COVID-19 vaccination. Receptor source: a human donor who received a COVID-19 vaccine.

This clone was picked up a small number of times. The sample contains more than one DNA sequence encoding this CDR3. CDR3 residues: CASSLIGLNTEAFF. DNA for the CDR3: TGTGCCAGCAGCTTAATAGGGTTGAACACTGAAGCTTTCTTT. The genes are TRBV7-3 and TRBJ1-1; no reliable D call. V lost 1 base and J lost 0, with 6 bases in between. CDR1 and CDR2 from the germline V gene are SGHTA and FQGTGA. CDR3 length: 14 amino acids.

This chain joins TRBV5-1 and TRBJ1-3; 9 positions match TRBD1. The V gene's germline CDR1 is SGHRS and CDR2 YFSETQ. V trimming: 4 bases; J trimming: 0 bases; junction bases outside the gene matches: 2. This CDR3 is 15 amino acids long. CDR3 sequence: CASSVTGGSGNTIYF. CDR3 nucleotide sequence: TGCGCCAGCAGCGTGACAGGGGGCTCTGGAAACACCATATATTTT.

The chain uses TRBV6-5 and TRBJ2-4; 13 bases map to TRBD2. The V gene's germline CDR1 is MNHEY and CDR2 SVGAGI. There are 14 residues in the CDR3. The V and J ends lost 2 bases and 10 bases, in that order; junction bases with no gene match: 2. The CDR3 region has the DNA TGTGCCAGCAGTTACAGGACTAGCGGGGGTATTCAGTACTTC. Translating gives CASSYRTSGGIQYF.

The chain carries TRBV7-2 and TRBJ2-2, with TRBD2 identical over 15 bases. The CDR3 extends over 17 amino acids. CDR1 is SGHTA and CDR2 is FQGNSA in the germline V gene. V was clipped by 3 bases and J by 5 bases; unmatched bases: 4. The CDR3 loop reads CASSFGLAGGRTGELFF. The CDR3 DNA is TGTGCCAGCAGCTTCGGACTAGCGGGGGGGCGGACCGGGGAGCTGTTTTTT.

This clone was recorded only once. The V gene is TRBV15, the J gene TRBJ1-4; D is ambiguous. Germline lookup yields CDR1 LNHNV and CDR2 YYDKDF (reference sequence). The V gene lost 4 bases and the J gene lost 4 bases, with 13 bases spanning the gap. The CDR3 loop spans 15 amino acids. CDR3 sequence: CATSTRRGNNEKLFF. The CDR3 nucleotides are TGTGCCACCAGCACGCGGCGGGGTAATAATGAAAAACTGTTTTTT.

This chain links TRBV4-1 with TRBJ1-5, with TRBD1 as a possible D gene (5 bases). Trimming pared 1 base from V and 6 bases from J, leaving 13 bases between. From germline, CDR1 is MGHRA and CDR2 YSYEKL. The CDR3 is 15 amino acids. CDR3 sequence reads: CASSQAWGEGQPQHF. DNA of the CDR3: TGCGCCAGCAGCCAAGCCTGGGGGGAGGGTCAGCCCCAGCATTTT.

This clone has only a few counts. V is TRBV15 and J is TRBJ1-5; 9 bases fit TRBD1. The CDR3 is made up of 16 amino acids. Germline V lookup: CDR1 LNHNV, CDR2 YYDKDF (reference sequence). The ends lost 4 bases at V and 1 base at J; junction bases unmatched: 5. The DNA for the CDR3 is TGTGCCACCAGCAAAGCGGGACAGGGAAGCAATCAGCCCCAGCATTTT. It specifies CATSKAGQGSNQPQHF.

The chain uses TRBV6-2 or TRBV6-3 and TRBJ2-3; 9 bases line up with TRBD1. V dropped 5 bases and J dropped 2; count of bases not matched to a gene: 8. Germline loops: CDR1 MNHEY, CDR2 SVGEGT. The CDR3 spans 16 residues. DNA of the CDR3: TGTGCCAGCAGTCACAAGGACAGGGGCTACACAGATACGCAGTATTTT. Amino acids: CASSHKDRGYTDTQYF.

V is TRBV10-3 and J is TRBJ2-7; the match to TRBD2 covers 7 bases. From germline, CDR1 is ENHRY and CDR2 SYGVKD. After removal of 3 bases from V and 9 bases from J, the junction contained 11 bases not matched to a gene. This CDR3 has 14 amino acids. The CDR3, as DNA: TGTGCCATCAGTGACGGCGGGGGAGGTCAGAGGCAGTACGTC. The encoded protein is CAISDGGGGQRQYV.

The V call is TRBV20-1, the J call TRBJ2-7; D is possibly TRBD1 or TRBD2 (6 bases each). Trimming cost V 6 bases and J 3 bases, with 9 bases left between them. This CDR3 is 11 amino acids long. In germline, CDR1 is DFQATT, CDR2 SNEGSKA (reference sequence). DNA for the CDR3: TGCAGTGCCAGGGGAGGCTACGAGCAGTACGTC. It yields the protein CSARGGYEQYV.

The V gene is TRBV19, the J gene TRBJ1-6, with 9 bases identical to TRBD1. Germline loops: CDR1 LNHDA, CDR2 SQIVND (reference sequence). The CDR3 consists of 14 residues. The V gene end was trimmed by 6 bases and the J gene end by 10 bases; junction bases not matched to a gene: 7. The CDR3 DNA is TGTGCCAGTAGCCGGGACAGGGCGGACTCACCCCTCCACTTT. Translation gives CASSRDRADSPLHF.

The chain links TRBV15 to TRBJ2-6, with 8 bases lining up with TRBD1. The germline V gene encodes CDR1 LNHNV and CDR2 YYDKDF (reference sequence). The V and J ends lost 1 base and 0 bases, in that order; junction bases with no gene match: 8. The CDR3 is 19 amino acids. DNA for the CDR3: TGTGCCACCAGCAGAGCTCTCGACAGGGGTAGCTCTGGGGCCAACGTCCTGACTTTC. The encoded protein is CATSRALDRGSSGANVLTF.

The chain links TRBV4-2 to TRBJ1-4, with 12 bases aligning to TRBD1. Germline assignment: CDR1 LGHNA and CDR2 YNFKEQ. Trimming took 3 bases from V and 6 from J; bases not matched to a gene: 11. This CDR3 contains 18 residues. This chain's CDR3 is CASSQNLGTGGRYEKLFF. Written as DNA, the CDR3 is TGTGCCAGCAGCCAGAACTTAGGGACAGGGGGCCGATATGAAAAACTGTTTTTT.

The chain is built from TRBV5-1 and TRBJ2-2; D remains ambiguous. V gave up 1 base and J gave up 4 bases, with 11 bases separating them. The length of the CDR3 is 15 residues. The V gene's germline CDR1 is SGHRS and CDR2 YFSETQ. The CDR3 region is CASSLNPSSTGELFF. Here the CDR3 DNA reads TGCGCCAGCAGCTTGAACCCTTCGAGCACCGGGGAGCTGTTTTTT.

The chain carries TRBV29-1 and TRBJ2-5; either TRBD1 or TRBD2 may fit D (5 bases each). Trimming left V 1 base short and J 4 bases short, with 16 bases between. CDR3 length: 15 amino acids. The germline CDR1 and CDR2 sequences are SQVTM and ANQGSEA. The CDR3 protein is CSVEGQRGRRETQYF. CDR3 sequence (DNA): TGCAGCGTTGAAGGCCAGAGGGGCCGGAGAGAGACCCAGTACTTC.

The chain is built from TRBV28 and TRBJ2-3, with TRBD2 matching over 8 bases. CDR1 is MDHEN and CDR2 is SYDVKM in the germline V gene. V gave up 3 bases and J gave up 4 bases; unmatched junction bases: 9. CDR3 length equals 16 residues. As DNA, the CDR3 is TGTGCCAGCAGTTTTCACTCGCGGGGGGTCGCAGATACGCAGTATTTT. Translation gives CASSFHSRGVADTQYF.

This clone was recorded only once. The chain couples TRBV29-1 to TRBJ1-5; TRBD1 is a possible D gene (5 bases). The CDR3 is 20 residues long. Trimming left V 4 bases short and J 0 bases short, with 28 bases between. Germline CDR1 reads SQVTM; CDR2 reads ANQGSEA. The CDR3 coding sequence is TGCAGCGTTGTACCCTGCGTAGGGATAGACAGACAATATAGCAATCAGCCCCAGCATTTT. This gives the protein CSVVPCVGIDRQYSNQPQHF. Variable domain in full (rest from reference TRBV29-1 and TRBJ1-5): SAVISQKPSRDICQRGTSLTIQCQVDSQVTMMFWYRQQPGQSLTLIATANQGSEATYESGFVIDKFPISRPNLTFSTLTVSNMSPEDSSIYLCSVVPCVGIDRQYSNQPQHFGDGTRLSIL.

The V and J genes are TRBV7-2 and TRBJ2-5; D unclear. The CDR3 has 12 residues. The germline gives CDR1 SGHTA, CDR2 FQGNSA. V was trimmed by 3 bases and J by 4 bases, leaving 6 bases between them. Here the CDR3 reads CASSFGLETQYF. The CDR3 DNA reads TGTGCCAGCAGCTTCGGATTAGAGACCCAGTACTTC.

CDR3 loop: CASLRGAGANVLTF. CDR3 in DNA: TGTGCCAGCCTGCGGGGGGCAGGGGCCAACGTCCTGACTTTC. This rearrangement joins TRBV6-5 to TRBJ2-6; 8 positions match TRBD2. J was trimmed by 4 bases and V by 8 bases; bases with no gene match: 4. The CDR3 length is 14 residues. CDR1 and CDR2 (germline): MNHEY, SVGAGI.

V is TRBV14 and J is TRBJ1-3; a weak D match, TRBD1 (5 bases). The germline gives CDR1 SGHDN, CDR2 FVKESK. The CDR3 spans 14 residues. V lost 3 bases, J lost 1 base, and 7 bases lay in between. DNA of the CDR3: TGTGCCAGCAGCCATGGGGGGTCTGGAAACACCATATATTTT. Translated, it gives CASSHGGSGNTIYF.